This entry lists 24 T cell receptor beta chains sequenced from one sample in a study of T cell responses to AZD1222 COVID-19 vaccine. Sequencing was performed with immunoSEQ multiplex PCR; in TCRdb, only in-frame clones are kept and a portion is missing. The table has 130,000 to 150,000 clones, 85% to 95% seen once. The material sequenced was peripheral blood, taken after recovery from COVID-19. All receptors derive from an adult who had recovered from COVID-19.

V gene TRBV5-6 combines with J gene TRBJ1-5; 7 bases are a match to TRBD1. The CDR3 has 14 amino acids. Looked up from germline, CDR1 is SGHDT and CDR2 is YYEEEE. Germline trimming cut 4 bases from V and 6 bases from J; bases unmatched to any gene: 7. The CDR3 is CASSRTGVLQPQHF. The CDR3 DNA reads TGTGCCAGCAGCCGAACAGGGGTCCTTCAGCCCCAGCATTTT. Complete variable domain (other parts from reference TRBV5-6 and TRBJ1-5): DAGVTQSPTHLIKTRGQQVTLRCSPKSGHDTVSWYQQALGQGPQFIFQYYEEEERQRGNFPDRFSGHQFPNYSSELNVNALLLGDSALYLCASSRTGVLQPQHFGDGTRLSIL.

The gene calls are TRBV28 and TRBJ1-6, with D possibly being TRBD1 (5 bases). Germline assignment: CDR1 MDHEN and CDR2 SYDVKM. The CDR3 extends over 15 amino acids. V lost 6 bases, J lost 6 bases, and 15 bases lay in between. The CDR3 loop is CASRTASITNSPLHF. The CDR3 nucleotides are TGTGCCAGCAGGACAGCCTCGATAACTAATTCACCCCTCCACTTT.

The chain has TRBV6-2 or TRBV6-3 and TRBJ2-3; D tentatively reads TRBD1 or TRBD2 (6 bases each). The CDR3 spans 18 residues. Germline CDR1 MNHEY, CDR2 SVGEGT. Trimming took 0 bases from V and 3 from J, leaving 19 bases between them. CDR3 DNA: TGTGCCAGCAGTTACTCGACCCGGGACACGGGGAGGACAGATACGCAGTATTTT. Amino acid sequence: CASSYSTRDTGRTDTQYF.

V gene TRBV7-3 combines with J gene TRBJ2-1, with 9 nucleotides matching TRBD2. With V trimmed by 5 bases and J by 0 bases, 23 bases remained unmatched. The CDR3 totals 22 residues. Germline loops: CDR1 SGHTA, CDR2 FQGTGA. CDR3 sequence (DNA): TGTGCCAGCAGCCTCAAGGGGCTAGCGGGGTCCCGGACTACCATCTCCTACAATGAGCAGTTCTTC. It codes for CASSLKGLAGSRTTISYNEQFF.

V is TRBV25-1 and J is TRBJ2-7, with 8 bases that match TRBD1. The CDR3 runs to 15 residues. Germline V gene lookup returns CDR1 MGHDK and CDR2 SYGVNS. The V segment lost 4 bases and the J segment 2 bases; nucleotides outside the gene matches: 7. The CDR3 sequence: CASSAKTGATYEQYF. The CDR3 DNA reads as TGTGCCAGCAGTGCCAAGACAGGGGCAACCTACGAGCAGTACTTC.

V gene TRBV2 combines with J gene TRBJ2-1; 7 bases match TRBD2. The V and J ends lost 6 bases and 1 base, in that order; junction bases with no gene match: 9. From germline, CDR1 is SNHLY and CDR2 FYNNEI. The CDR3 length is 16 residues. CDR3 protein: CASSRLAGFSYNEQFF. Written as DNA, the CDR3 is TGTGCCAGCAGCAGACTAGCCGGTTTTTCCTACAATGAGCAGTTCTTC. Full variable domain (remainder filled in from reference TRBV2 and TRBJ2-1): EPEVTQTPSHQVTQMGQEVILRCVPISNHLYFYWYRQILGQKVEFLVSFYNNEISEKSEIFDDQFSVERPDGSNFTLKIRSTKLEDSAMYFCASSRLAGFSYNEQFFGPGTRLTVL.

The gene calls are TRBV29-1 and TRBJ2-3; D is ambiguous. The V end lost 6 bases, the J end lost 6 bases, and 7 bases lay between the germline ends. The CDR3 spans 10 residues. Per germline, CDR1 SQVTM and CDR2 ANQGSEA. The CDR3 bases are TGCAGCGTCCCTCTGGATACGCAGTATTTT. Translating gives CSVPLDTQYF.

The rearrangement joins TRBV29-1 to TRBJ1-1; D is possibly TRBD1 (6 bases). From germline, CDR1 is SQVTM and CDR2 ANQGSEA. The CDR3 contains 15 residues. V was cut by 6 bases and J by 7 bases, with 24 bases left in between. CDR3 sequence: CSVPHLTHRADEAFF. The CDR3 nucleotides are TGCAGCGTGCCTCACCTCACCCACAGGGCCGATGAAGCTTTCTTT.

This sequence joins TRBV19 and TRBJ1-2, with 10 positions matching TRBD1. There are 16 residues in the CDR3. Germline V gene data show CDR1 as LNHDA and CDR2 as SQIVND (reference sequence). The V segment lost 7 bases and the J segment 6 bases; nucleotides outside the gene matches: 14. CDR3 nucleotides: TGTGCCAGTACTCCGATAGCCGGGACAGGGGAAGATGGCTACACCTTC. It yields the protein CASTPIAGTGEDGYTF. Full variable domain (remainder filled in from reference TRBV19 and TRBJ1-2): DGGITQSPKYLFRKEGQNVTLSCEQNLNHDAMYWYRQDPGQGLRLIYYSQIVNDFQKGDIAEGYSVSREKKESFPLTVTSAQKNPTAFYLCASTPIAGTGEDGYTFGSGTRLTVV.

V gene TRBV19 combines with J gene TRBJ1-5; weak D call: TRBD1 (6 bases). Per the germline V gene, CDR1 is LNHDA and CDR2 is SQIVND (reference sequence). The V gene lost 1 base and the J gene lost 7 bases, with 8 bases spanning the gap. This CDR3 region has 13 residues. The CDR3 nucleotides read TGTGCCAGTAGTATAGTGGGGGGCCAGCCCCAGCATTTT. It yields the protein CASSIVGGQPQHF.

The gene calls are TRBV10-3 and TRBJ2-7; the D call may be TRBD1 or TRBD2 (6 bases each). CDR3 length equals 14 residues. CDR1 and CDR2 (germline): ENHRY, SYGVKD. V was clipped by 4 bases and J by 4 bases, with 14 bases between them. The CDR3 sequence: CAISALGGGYEQYF. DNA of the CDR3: TGTGCCATCAGTGCCCTCGGAGGGGGATACGAGCAGTACTTC.

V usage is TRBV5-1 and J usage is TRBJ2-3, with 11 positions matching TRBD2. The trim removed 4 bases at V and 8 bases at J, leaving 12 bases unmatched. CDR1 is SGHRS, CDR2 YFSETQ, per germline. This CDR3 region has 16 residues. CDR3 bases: TGCGCCAGCAGCGTGACTAGCGGGACCCGAGGCGGTACGCAGTATTTT. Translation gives CASSVTSGTRGGTQYF.

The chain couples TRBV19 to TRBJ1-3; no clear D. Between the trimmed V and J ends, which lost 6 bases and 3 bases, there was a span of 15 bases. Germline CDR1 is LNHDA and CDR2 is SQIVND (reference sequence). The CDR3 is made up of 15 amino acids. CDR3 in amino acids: CASSNEGPFGNTIYF. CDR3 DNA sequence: TGTGCCAGTAGCAATGAGGGCCCGTTTGGAAACACCATATATTTT.

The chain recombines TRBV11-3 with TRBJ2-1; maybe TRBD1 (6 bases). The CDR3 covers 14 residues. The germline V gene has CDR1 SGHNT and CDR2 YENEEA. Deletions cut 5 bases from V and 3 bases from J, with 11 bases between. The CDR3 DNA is TGTGCCAGCAGCCCCACGACAGGCTACAATGAGCAGTTCTTC. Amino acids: CASSPTTGYNEQFF. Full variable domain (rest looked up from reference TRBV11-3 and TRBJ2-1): EAGVVQSPRYKIIEKKQPVAFWCNPISGHNTLYWYLQNLGQGPELLIRYENEEAVDDSQLPKDRFSAERLKGVDSTLKIQPAELGDSAVYLCASSPTTGYNEQFFGPGTRLTVL.

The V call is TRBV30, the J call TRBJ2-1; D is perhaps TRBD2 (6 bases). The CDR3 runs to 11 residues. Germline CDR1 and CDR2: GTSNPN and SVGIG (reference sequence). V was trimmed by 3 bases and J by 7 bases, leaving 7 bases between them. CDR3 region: CAWRGGNEQFF. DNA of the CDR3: TGTGCCTGGAGGGGGGGAAATGAGCAGTTCTTC.

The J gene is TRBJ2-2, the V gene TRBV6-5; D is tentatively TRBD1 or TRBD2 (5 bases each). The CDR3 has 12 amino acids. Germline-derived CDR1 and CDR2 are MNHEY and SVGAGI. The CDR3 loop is CEPPGPDGELFF. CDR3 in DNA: TGTGAGCCGCCGGGGCCCGATGGGGAGCTGTTTTTT.

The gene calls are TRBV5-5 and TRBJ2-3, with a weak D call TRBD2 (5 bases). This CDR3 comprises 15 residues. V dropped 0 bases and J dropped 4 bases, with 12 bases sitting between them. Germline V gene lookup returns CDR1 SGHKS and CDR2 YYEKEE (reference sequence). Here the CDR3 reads CASSLGASSADTQYF. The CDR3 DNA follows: TGTGCCAGCAGCTTGGGGGCTAGCAGCGCAGATACGCAGTATTTT. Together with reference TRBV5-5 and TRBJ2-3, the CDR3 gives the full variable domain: DAGVTQSPTHLIKTRGQQVTLRCSPISGHKSVSWYQQVLGQGPQFIFQYYEKEERGRGNFPDRFSARQFPNYSSELNVNALLLGDSALYLCASSLGASSADTQYFGPGTRLTVL.

CDR3 sequence: CASSYGPGVYEQYF. CDR3 in DNA: TGTGCCAGCAGTTACGGCCCGGGGGTCTACGAGCAGTACTTC. V gene TRBV6-2 or TRBV6-3 combines with J gene TRBJ2-7; D possibly corresponds to TRBD2 (6 bases). V was trimmed by 2 bases and J by 3 bases, leaving 11 bases between them. The CDR3 is 14 residues long. Germline CDR1 MNHEY, CDR2 SVGEGT.

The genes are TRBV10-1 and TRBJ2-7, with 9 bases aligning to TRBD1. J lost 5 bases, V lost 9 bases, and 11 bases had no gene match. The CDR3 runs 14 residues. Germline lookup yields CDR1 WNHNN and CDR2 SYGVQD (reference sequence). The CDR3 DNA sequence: TGCGCCAGTTCGGGAGGACAGGGGTCCCACGAGCAGTACTTC. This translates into CASSGGQGSHEQYF.

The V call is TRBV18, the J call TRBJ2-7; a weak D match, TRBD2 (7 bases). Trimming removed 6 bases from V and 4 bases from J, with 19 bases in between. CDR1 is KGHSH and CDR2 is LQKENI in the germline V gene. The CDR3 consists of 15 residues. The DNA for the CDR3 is TGTGCCAGCTCCAACAGGCGGGGGCGCGGTTACGAGCAGTACTTC. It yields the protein CASSNRRGRGYEQYF.

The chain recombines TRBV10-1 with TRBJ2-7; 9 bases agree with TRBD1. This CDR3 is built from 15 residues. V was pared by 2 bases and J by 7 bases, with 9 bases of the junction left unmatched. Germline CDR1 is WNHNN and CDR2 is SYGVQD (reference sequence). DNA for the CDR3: TGCGCCAGCAGTGAGAGCGGGACAGGGATTGCTGAGCAGTACTTC. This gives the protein CASSESGTGIAEQYF.

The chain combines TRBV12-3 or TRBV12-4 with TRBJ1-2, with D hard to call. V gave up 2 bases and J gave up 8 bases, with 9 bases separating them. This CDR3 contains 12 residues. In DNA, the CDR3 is TGTGCCAGCAGTTTACTTCCGGGGGGCTACACCTTC. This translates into CASSLLPGGYTF.

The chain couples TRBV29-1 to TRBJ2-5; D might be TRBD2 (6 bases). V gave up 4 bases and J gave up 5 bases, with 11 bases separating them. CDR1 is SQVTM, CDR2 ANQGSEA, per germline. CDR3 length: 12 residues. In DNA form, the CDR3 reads TGCAGCGTTGTGTGGGCGGGGGAGACCCAGTACTTC. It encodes CSVVWAGETQYF.

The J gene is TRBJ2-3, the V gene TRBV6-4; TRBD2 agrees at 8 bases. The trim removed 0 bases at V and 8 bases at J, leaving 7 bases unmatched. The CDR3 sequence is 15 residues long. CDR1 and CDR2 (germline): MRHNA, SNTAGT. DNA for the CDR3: TGTGCCAGCAGTGACTCCGGACTAGCACAGGGTACGCAGTATTTT. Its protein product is CASSDSGLAQGTQYF.